The rows below give T cell receptor beta chains drawn from one sample of a study of blood T cell repertoires in COVID-19. Method: immunoSEQ multiplex PCR; TCRdb's copy keeps in-frame clones and lacks some. Of some 300,000 clones listed, roughly 89% were seen once; the top ten hold around 0.93%. Sequenced sample: peripheral blood. All receptors come from a woman aged 40 to 50 with COVID-19, enrolled during active disease. The CDR3 runs from the conserved cysteine through the conserved F or W. Each record gives: clone size, V gene, D gene, J gene, CDR3 DNA, CDR3 protein. D genes are given only for firm matches. Size values are once, few and many counts, or a class for expanded clones, and some rows have none.

>once|TRBV29-1|TRBD2|TRBJ2-1
TGCAGCGTTGAGCAAGGGGGACTAGCGGTTTACAATGAGCAGTTCTTC
CSVEQGGLAVYNEQFF
>few|TRBV14|TRBD2|TRBJ2-3
TGTGCCAGCAGCCCCGGACTAGCGGGGGGCGATACGCAGTATTTT
CASSPGLAGGDTQYF
>-|TRBV3-1/TRBV3-2|-|TRBJ2-3
TGTGCCAGCAGCGAATCCTCTAGGGGAGATACGCAGTATTTT
CASSESSRGDTQYF
>-|TRBV6-5|TRBD2|TRBJ2-1
TGTGCCAGCAGTTACTCACTAGCGGGAGGGCGGAGTGAGCAGTTCTTC
CASSYSLAGGRSEQFF
>-|TRBV7-9|-|TRBJ1-4
TGTGCCAGCAGCTTAGCTACAGGACAAAAACTGTTTTTT
CASSLATGQKLFF
>-|TRBV7-9|TRBD1|TRBJ1-1
TGTGCCAGCAGCCCTCAACAGGGGTACACTGAAGCTTTCTTT
CASSPQQGYTEAFF
>-|TRBV5-1|TRBD1|TRBJ1-5
TGCGCCAGCAGCTTAACAGGGGGCGGGAATCAGCCCCAGCATTTT
CASSLTGGGNQPQHF
>-|TRBV15|-|TRBJ2-7
TGTGCCACCAGCAGAGGGGTAAGGGGCTACGAGCAGTACTTC
CATSRGVRGYEQYF
>-|TRBV5-1|TRBD2|TRBJ2-7
TGCGCCAGCACCCCAGATGTGGGAGGGCTCGGGGAGCAGTACTTC
CASTPDVGGLGEQYF
>-|TRBV5-1|-|TRBJ1-5
TGCGCCAGCAGCTTGGGGCAGGGTCAGAATCAGCCCCAGCATTTT
CASSLGQGQNQPQHF
>-|TRBV25-1|-|TRBJ1-1
TGTGCCAGCAGCGGGAGGTGGACAGTCATGAACACTGAAGCTTTCTTT
CASSGRWTVMNTEAFF
>-|TRBV27|-|TRBJ1-2
TGTGCCAGCAGTTTAGGGCAGTCGTCCGGCTACACCTTC
CASSLGQSSGYTF
>-|TRBV15|-|TRBJ1-5
TGTGCCACCAGCTCCAGGGAGGGCAGCAATCAGCCCCAGCATTTT
CATSSREGSNQPQHF
>-|TRBV6-5|TRBD1|TRBJ2-7
TGTGCCAGCAGTTGGGACAGGGAGTACGAGCAGTACTTC
CASSWDREYEQYF
>-|TRBV3-1/TRBV3-2|-|TRBJ2-4
TGTGCCAGCAGGCCTTCAGGGTTTGGGGACATTCAGTACTTC
CASRPSGFGDIQYF
>-|TRBV4-3|-|TRBJ2-3
TGCGCCAGCAGCCAAGGTAGCGACATCAGCACAGATACGCAGTATTTT
CASSQGSDISTDTQYF
>-|TRBV10-3|-|TRBJ2-7
TGTGCCATTGGGCGGGGTAATGAGTACGAGCGGTACTTC
CAIGRGNEYERYF
>-|TRBV19|TRBD2|TRBJ2-1
TGTGCCAGTAGCGCCGGGAGAGGTATAGCGGGAGTCTACAATGAGCAGTTCTTC
CASSAGRGIAGVYNEQFF
>few|TRBV27|TRBD2|TRBJ2-7
TGTGCCAGCAGTTTCCATACTAGCGGGAGAGGCTACGAGCAGTACTTC
CASSFHTSGRGYEQYF
>-|TRBV28|-|TRBJ2-2
TGTGCCAGCAGTTTCCAGGTCAGGTCCGGGGAGCTGTTTTTT
CASSFQVRSGELFF
>-|TRBV27|TRBD2|TRBJ2-4
TGTGCCGTCGGGGGGATAGCCAAAAACATTCAGTACTTC
CAVGGIAKNIQYF
>-|TRBV5-8|TRBD1|TRBJ2-3
TGTGCCAGCAGCTCGCCGGGACAGGGACCCCCAGATACGCAGTATTTT
CASSSPGQGPPDTQYF
>-|TRBV7-2|TRBD1|TRBJ1-2
TGTGCCAGCAGCTTAGGACAGGGCGGCGGCTACACCTTC
CASSLGQGGGYTF
>-|TRBV19|-|TRBJ1-2
TGTGCCAGTAGTAGGGAGTGGAACTATGGCTACACCTTC
CASSREWNYGYTF
>-|TRBV19|TRBD2|TRBJ2-1
TGTGCCAGTAGTATAGAGCTGGCGGGAGGGCGCGAGCAGTTCTTC
CASSIELAGGREQFF
>-|TRBV4-3|-|TRBJ2-7
TGCGCCAGCAGCCAGGGGGACACTTACGAGCAGTACTTC
CASSQGDTYEQYF
>-|TRBV11-2|-|TRBJ1-2
TGTGCCAGCACCCACGGTCGGCGGGCTCGAACCTCGGATGGCTACACCTTC
CASTHGRRARTSDGYTF
>-|TRBV28|TRBD1|TRBJ1-4
TGTGCCAGCAGCTCGCAACAGGGGGCACGGGAAAAACTGTTTTTT
CASSSQQGAREKLFF
>-|TRBV28|-|TRBJ1-2
TGTGCCAGCAGTTTCGTCACGCGGGGCTACACCTTC
CASSFVTRGYTF
>-|TRBV3-1/TRBV3-2|TRBD1|TRBJ2-4
TGTGCCAGCAGCCGGGGACAGCCCCTAGCCAAAAACATTCAGTACTTC
CASSRGQPLAKNIQYF
>-|TRBV6-6|TRBD1|TRBJ2-3
TGTGCCAGCAGCCGATTCCAGGGGGCTAGCACAGATACGCAGTATTTT
CASSRFQGASTDTQYF
>once|TRBV30|-|TRBJ1-5
TGTGCCTGGAGCGCCGCGGGGGGCGGGGGTCAGCCCCAGCATTTT
CAWSAAGGGGQPQHF
>once|TRBV28|-|TRBJ1-5
TGTGCCAGCAGTTCGGGACATTATAGCAATCAGCCCCAGCATTTT
CASSSGHYSNQPQHF
>-|TRBV27|TRBD2|TRBJ2-5
TGTGCCAGCAGTTCTGCGGGAGGGCCTCTGGGGCAAGAGACCCAGTACTTC
CASSSAGGPLGQETQYF
>-|TRBV30|TRBD1|TRBJ1-1
TGTGCCTGGAGTGGGCAGGGGGACACTGAAGCTTTCTTT
CAWSGQGDTEAFF
>-|TRBV27|-|TRBJ2-3
TGTGCCAGCAGTCCAGCAGCGGGTCCCTCCACAGATACGCAGTATTTT
CASSPAAGPSTDTQYF
>-|TRBV4-2|-|TRBJ1-2
TGTGCCAGCAGTTTTGATGGAGGAGCTCGATATGGCTACACCTTC
CASSFDGGARYGYTF
>-|TRBV25-1|-|TRBJ1-1
TGTGCCAGCAGTGCCTTAGAAACAGGGAACACTGAAGCTTTCTTT
CASSALETGNTEAFF
>-|TRBV28|-|TRBJ1-1
TGTGCCAGCAGCACACCGGCGGAACAAACGAACACTGAAGCTTTCTTT
CASSTPAEQTNTEAFF
>-|TRBV30|TRBD1|TRBJ1-2
TGTGCCTGGAGTGTTTTGGCAGGGGGCAACTATGGCTACACCTTC
CAWSVLAGGNYGYTF
>-|TRBV21-1|-|TRBJ1-4
TGTGCCAGCAGCATCGGCAGGGGGCGAGAAAAACTGTTTTTT
CASSIGRGREKLFF
>-|TRBV4-3|TRBD2|TRBJ2-1
TGCGCCAGCAGCCAAGGGCGGCTAGCGGGGAACTACAATGAGCAGTTCTTC
CASSQGRLAGNYNEQFF
>-|TRBV28|-|TRBJ1-2
TGTGCCAGCAGTGAGAGCCGGGGGGCCCGGACCTTC
CASSESRGARTF
>-|TRBV5-6|TRBD1|TRBJ2-7
TGTGCCAGCAGCGGAGGACAGGCGTACGAGCAGTACTTC
CASSGGQAYEQYF
>-|TRBV3-1/TRBV3-2|-|TRBJ1-2
TGTGCCAGCAGCCAAGAGGACAGCTATGGCTACACCTTC
CASSQEDSYGYTF
>-|TRBV27|-|TRBJ2-2
TGTGCCAGCAGTTTATCGAGCGGGGAGCTGTTTTTT
CASSLSSGELFF
>-|TRBV25-1|TRBD1|TRBJ1-6
TGTGCCAGCAGTGTGGGACAGGGGGCAGGAAAATCACCCCTCCACTTT
CASSVGQGAGKSPLHF
>once|TRBV5-1|TRBD1|TRBJ1-4
TGCGCCAGCAGCCTTCTTGGACAGGGACATAGGGCAACTAATGAAAAACTGTTTTTT
CASSLLGQGHRATNEKLFF